These 4 T cell receptor beta chains were all obtained from the same sample, sequenced in a study of PD-1 blockade in classical Hodgkin lymphoma. TCRdb's copy holds only in-frame clones and misses some; the assay was immunoSEQ multiplex PCR. The sample includes roughly 40,000 clones, 88% of them seen just once. Brentuximab vedotin exposure varied among the patients, all of whom had relapsed after autologous stem cell transplantation. The specimen comprised peripheral blood mononuclear cells (PBMCs), sampled at baseline. These receptor sequences come from a human donor with classical Hodgkin lymphoma.

The chain couples TRBV7-3 to TRBJ2-1, with TRBD2 matching 7 bases. V lost 3 bases to trimming and J lost 7 bases; unmatched junction nucleotides: 6. The CDR3 consists of 14 residues. Germline V gene data show CDR1 as SGHTA and CDR2 as FQGTGA. The CDR3 bases are TGTGCCAGCAGCTTGTCACTAGCGAGGAATGAGCAGTTCTTC. Its translation is CASSLSLARNEQFF.

The chain uses TRBV5-4 and TRBJ1-2; no clear D. Germline lookup yields CDR1 SGHNT and CDR2 YYREEE (reference sequence). Deletions cut 0 bases from V and 0 bases from J, with 6 bases between. The CDR3 length is 14 residues. In DNA, the CDR3 is TGTGCCAGCAGCTTGGTGGCAGCTAACTATGGCTACACCTTC. This translates into CASSLVAANYGYTF.

The chain employs TRBV13 and TRBJ2-7, with D perhaps TRBD1 (6 bases). V lost 0 bases, J lost 2 bases, and 17 bases lay in between. The CDR3 is made up of 17 amino acids. Germline loops: CDR1 PRHDT, CDR2 FYEKMQ (reference sequence). This CDR3 reads CASSLGNHRVAPYEQYF. CDR3 sequence (DNA): TGTGCCAGCAGCTTAGGAAACCACAGGGTTGCCCCCTACGAGCAGTACTTC.

The rearrangement uses TRBV27 and TRBJ2-7; D is tentatively TRBD1 or TRBD2 (5 bases each). This CDR3 has 13 residues. V gave up 6 bases and J gave up 2 bases, with 11 bases separating them. CDR1 and CDR2 (germline): MNHEY, SMNVEV (reference sequence). DNA of the CDR3: TGTGCCAGCAGGGGGACGGCTACCTACGAGCAGTACTTC. It codes for CASRGTATYEQYF.